One TCR beta chain is described in this entry. The source of the sample is a study of CD8+CD57+ T cells in acquired aplastic anemia. Patients chosen for sequencing had shown CD8+CD57+ cell expansion by flow cytometry. Researchers used genomic DNA as the template to profile TCR beta VDJ and CDR3. TCRdb re-derived calls from the reads in MiXCR, one entry per CDR3 protein. This sample yields 200,000 or so distinct CDR3 sequences, of which less than 60% are seen a single time; about 9.7% belongs to the top ten. Trimming removed 5 bases from V and 14 bases from J, with 12 bases in between. This CDR3 comprises 11 residues. Germline V CDR1 and CDR2: WNHNN, SYGVQD (reference sequence).

Sequencing was performed on sorted CD4+, CD8+, or CD8+CD57+ T cells (not recorded which) from PBMCs. V is TRBV10-1 and J is TRBJ2-2, with D perhaps matching TRBD2 (5 bases). This receptor was obtained from a human donor with aplastic anemia. The DNA for the CDR3 is TGCGCCAGCAGTAACACCGGGAAACTGTTTTTT. Translated, it gives CASSNTGKLFF.